The rows below give T cell receptor beta chains drawn from one sample of a study of technical replicates of blood from a handful of donors. The repertoire was sequenced with immunoSEQ multiplex PCR; TCRdb's copy has only in-frame clones and lacks some. The repertoire holds approximately 88,000 clones, around 94% seen once, with around 0.25% in the top ten. Input material: T cells isolated from PBMCs. The receptors derive from a human donor in good health. CDR3s include the opening cysteine and the closing phenylalanine or tryptophan. A D gene is named only where the DNA matches it firmly. Clone size is given for some rows only: seen once, a few or many times, or a class if the clone is expanded.

abundance,v_gene,j_gene,d_gene,CDR3aa,CDR3nt
.,TRBV4-2,TRBJ1-2,.,CASSHPTPGPGGYTF,TGTGCCAGCAGCCATCCCACCCCAGGGCCAGGTGGCTACACCTTC
once,TRBV11-3,TRBJ1-2,.,CASRLSGGARGYTF,TGTGCCAGCAGGCTCTCTGGGGGGGCTCGTGGCTACACCTTC
.,TRBV6-5,TRBJ1-4,TRBD1,CASSYSLRQGEKLFF,TGTGCCAGCAGTTACTCGCTAAGACAGGGGGAAAAACTGTTTTTT
few,TRBV4-1,TRBJ1-5,TRBD1,CASSQGGAGGFGQPQHF,TGCGCCAGCAGCCAAGGGGGGGCAGGGGGCTTTGGTCAGCCCCAGCATTTT
once,TRBV7-8,TRBJ2-1,TRBD2,CASSSGGLAVDEQFF,TGTGCCAGCAGCTCTGGGGGACTAGCGGTGGATGAGCAGTTCTTC
.,TRBV4-2,TRBJ2-1,TRBD1,CASSPLTGNNEQFF,TGTGCCAGCAGCCCCCTGACAGGGAACAATGAGCAGTTCTTC
.,TRBV5-1,TRBJ2-3,.,CASSSPGTFGTDTQYF,TGCGCCAGCAGCTCGCCCGGGACTTTCGGGACAGATACGCAGTATTTT
few,TRBV29-1,TRBJ1-1,.,CSAREDHTEAFF,TGCAGCGCACGGGAGGACCACACTGAAGCTTTCTTT
.,TRBV9,TRBJ2-7,TRBD1,CASSKTTGGRYEQYF,TGTGCCAGCAGCAAGACGACAGGGGGCAGGTACGAGCAGTACTTC
few,TRBV29-1,TRBJ1-1,.,CSVEDHSEAFF,TGCAGCGTTGAAGATCACTCTGAAGCTTTCTTT
.,TRBV15,TRBJ2-1,.,CATSRVQESYNEQFF,TGTGCCACCAGCAGAGTCCAGGAATCCTACAATGAGCAGTTCTTC
once,TRBV5-1,TRBJ2-7,TRBD1,CASSLGGTGHYEQYF,TGCGCCAGCAGCTTGGGTGGGACAGGGCACTACGAGCAGTACTTC
.,TRBV6-6,TRBJ1-4,.,CASSSSGGLNEKLFF,.